These 13 T cell receptor beta chains share one sample of origin, sequenced in a study of OX40 agonist ivuxolimab in advanced cancers. Library method: the immunoSEQ multiplex PCR assay. TCRdb obtained this table from immuneACCESS and retained in-frame rearrangements with V and J assigned. These tables miss some clones; where compared with another copy, unresolved V genes account for less than half of the shortfall, and the remainder is unexplained. The sample has about 62,000 clones on record, 79% of them singletons. The top ten clones comprise around 9.9% of the sample. Source: CD4+ or CD8+ T cells sorted from blood, taken in a trial of the OX40 agonist ivuxolimab. These receptors all come from an adult with an advanced solid tumor such as melanoma, head and neck, liver or kidney cancer.

This chain connects TRBV6-5 to TRBJ1-1, with a weak D call TRBD1 (6 bases). Germline V gene lookup returns CDR1 MNHEY and CDR2 SVGAGI. The CDR3 has 14 residues. The germline V and J ends were trimmed by 3 bases and 3 bases, with 11 bases remaining between them. CDR3 DNA: TGTGCCAGCAGTTATGGCAGGGGTTACACTGAAGCTTTCTTT. This encodes CASSYGRGYTEAFF.

V gene TRBV4-2 combines with J gene TRBJ1-1; D call uncertain. V shed 5 bases and J shed 8 bases, with 21 bases lying between them. The CDR3 runs 15 residues. Germline V CDR1 and CDR2: LGHNA, YNFKEQ. This CDR3 is CASSSAWSTSAEAFF. In nucleotides, the CDR3 is TGTGCCAGCAGCTCCGCTTGGTCAACCTCGGCCGAAGCTTTCTTT.

CDR3 DNA: TGCGCCAGCAGTCAAACGGGAGCGGGAGGACCAGATACGCAGTATTTT. Translation gives CASSQTGAGGPDTQYF. The chain employs TRBV5-1 and TRBJ2-3, with TRBD2 matching over 9 bases. Trimming took 5 bases from V and 4 from J; bases not matched to a gene: 11. Germline V gene lookup returns CDR1 SGHRS and CDR2 YFSETQ. The CDR3 runs 16 residues.

A single count supports this clone. The chain combines TRBV5-1 with TRBJ1-4; D is undetermined. Trimming took 4 bases from V and 8 from J, leaving 9 bases between them. The V gene's germline CDR1 is SGHRS and CDR2 YFSETQ. The CDR3 is made up of 12 amino acids. The CDR3 coding sequence is TGCGCCAGCAGCGTGGTCGGAGAAAAACTGTTTTTT. It is translated as CASSVVGEKLFF.

V usage is TRBV27 and J usage is TRBJ2-5; D is unresolved. The CDR3 is 14 residues long. The germline V and J ends were trimmed by 5 bases and 3 bases, with 13 bases remaining between them. Germline CDR1 reads MNHEY; CDR2 reads SMNVEV (reference sequence). This CDR3 is CASSPISLEETQYF. In DNA form, the CDR3 reads TGTGCCAGCAGTCCTATCTCTTTGGAAGAGACCCAGTACTTC.

This clone is a singleton in its sample. The chain uses TRBV7-9 and TRBJ2-6; 7 bases match TRBD2. Germline CDR1 SEHNR, CDR2 FQNEAQ (reference sequence). There are 15 residues in the CDR3. V trimming: 6 bases; J trimming: 4 bases; junction bases outside the gene matches: 6. CDR3 bases: TGTGCCAGCAGTCCGCGGGGGTCAGGGGCCAACGTCCTGACTTTC. Protein product: CASSPRGSGANVLTF. The complete variable domain, with remaining parts taken from reference TRBV7-9 and TRBJ2-6, reads DTGVSQNPRHKITKRGQNVTFRCDPISEHNRLYWYRQTLGQGPEFLTYFQNEAQLEKSRLLSDRFSAERPKGSFSTLEIQRTEQGDSAMYLCASSPRGSGANVLTFGAGSRLTVL.

V usage is TRBV29-1 and J usage is TRBJ2-1, with D possibly matching TRBD1 (5 bases). The V gene's germline CDR1 is SQVTM and CDR2 ANQGSEA. The CDR3 totals 12 residues. V dropped 8 bases and J dropped 9 bases, with 17 bases sitting between them. In DNA, the CDR3 is TGCAGCTTTTCAACGACTGGGGCTGAGCAGTTCTTC. Its protein is CSFSTTGAEQFF.

A single count supports this clone. The chain recombines TRBV7-9 with TRBJ1-4, with TRBD1 matching 8 bases. V dropped 5 bases and J dropped 8; count of bases not matched to a gene: 10. Germline V lookup: CDR1 SEHNR, CDR2 FQNEAQ (reference sequence). The CDR3 sequence is 15 residues long. CDR3 protein: CASSAGPGGGEKLFF. CDR3 bases: TGTGCCAGCAGCGCAGGCCCAGGGGGCGGCGAAAAACTGTTTTTT.

This chain connects TRBV11-2 to TRBJ2-3; tentative D call: TRBD2 (5 bases). CDR1 and CDR2 (germline): SGHAT, FQNNGV. The CDR3 has 15 residues. V lost 8 bases to trimming and J lost 2 bases, with 17 bases between them. The CDR3 spells CASLRSVRATDTQYF. The CDR3 bases are TGTGCCAGCTTACGGAGTGTGAGGGCCACAGATACGCAGTATTTT.

The CDR3 here is CASILSGRTYNEQFF. The CDR3 nucleotides are TGTGCCAGCATCCTTAGCGGGAGGACCTACAATGAGCAGTTCTTC. The chain carries TRBV28 and TRBJ2-1, with 10 bases lining up with TRBD2. In germline, CDR1 is MDHEN, CDR2 SYDVKM. The CDR3 runs to 15 residues. The trim removed 7 bases at V and 2 bases at J, leaving 5 bases unmatched.

The table lists this clone with many counts. This sequence joins TRBV2 and TRBJ1-1; D remains unclear. Per the germline V gene, CDR1 is SNHLY and CDR2 is FYNNEI. Trimming shortened V by 1 base and J by 4 bases, and 16 bases separated the two germline ends. There are 16 residues in the CDR3. CDR3 in amino acids: CASSEGVGLLATEAFF. The CDR3 DNA reads as TGTGCCAGCAGTGAAGGGGTTGGGTTGCTCGCCACTGAAGCTTTCTTT.

The rearrangement uses TRBV6-5 and TRBJ1-1, with no clear D. Per the germline V gene, CDR1 is MNHEY and CDR2 is SVGAGI. V was trimmed by 10 bases and J by 5 bases, leaving 14 bases between them. CDR3 length: 12 residues. The CDR3 spells CATRTGGTEAFF. DNA for the CDR3: TGTGCCACTCGGACGGGAGGGACTGAAGCTTTCTTT.

The V call is TRBV7-9, the J call TRBJ1-6; 11 bases agree with TRBD1. Trimming took 4 bases from V and 9 from J; bases not matched to a gene: 2. The CDR3 is 14 amino acids. Germline assignment: CDR1 SEHNR and CDR2 FQNEAQ (reference sequence). The CDR3: CASSSDRGLSPLHF. CDR3 DNA sequence: TGTGCCAGCAGCTCGGACAGGGGGCTTTCACCCCTCCACTTT.